The text below deals with one T cell receptor beta chain. This record belongs to a study of CD8+CD57+ T cells in acquired aplastic anemia. CDR3 and TCR beta VDJ profiling relied on a genomic DNA template. One entry per CDR3 protein, called by TCRdb with MiXCR from the reads. Here the sample spans 450,000 to 550,000 distinct CDR3 sequences, roughly 34% being singletons. CDR1 and CDR2 from the germline V gene are MGHDK and SYGVNS. This CDR3 is built from 16 residues. V was pared by 2 bases and J by 2 bases, with 9 bases of the junction left unmatched. Patients selected for sequencing had displayed CD8+CD57+ cell expansion by flow cytometry.

The receptor was derived from a human donor with aplastic anemia. This rearrangement joins TRBV25-1 to TRBJ2-7; 7 bases agree with TRBD1. The sequencing sample was made of sorted CD4+, CD8+, or CD8+CD57+ T cells (not recorded which) from PBMCs. The CDR3 bases are TGTGCCAGCAGTGAACCCGGACAGGCCCGCACCTACGAGCAGTACTTC. As protein: CASSEPGQARTYEQYF.